Presented here are 31 T cell receptor beta chains from one specimen sequenced in a study of CD8 T cells in ankylosing spondylitis. Study outcomes and limitations: There was a TCR beta motif, made of several highly homologous variants, that appeared characteristic of ankylosing spondylitis blood.

Their antigens remain unidentified. One entry per CDR3 protein results from TCRdb running MiXCR on the 5' RACE reads. Here the sample spans more than 600,000 distinct CDR3 sequences, 15% to 20% being singletons. Sequenced sample: blood, either unsorted or a sorted T cell fraction (not recorded which). The source of these receptors is a male donor with ankylosing spondylitis.

This sequence joins TRBV4-2 and TRBJ2-7, with D possibly being TRBD2 (6 bases). Germline CDR1 reads LGHNA; CDR2 reads YNFKEQ. This CDR3 region has 17 residues. V was trimmed by 1 base and J by 6 bases, leaving 22 bases between them. Here the CDR3 DNA reads TGTGCCAGCAGCCAAGGTCCCCGGCTGGGAGGCGTTGCCGAGCAGTACTTC. Translation: CASSQGPRLGGVAEQYF.

This clonotype has just a few counts. The chain joins TRBV4-2 to TRBJ2-1; 12 bases agree with TRBD2. The length of the CDR3 is 16 residues. The germline V gene has CDR1 LGHNA and CDR2 YNFKEQ. Trimming removed 1 base from V and 8 bases from J; junction bases left unmatched: 6. Here the CDR3 reads CASSQVPSGRAHEQFF. The CDR3 DNA reads as TGTGCCAGCAGCCAAGTCCCTAGCGGGAGGGCCCATGAGCAGTTCTTC.

This clonotype was observed a few times. CDR3 nucleotide sequence: TGTGCCAGCAGCTCTCGGTCAGGGGGCAAGCGAGAGACCCAGTACTTC. Protein product: CASSSRSGGKRETQYF. The J gene is TRBJ2-5, the V gene TRBV7-2; TRBD1 matches 8 bases. Germline lookup yields CDR1 SGHTA and CDR2 FQGNSA. The CDR3 sequence is 16 residues long. Unmatched junction bases numbered 11, after V lost 4 bases and J lost 4 bases.

This chain uses TRBV7-3 with TRBJ2-3; the D gene is possibly TRBD2 (6 bases). Trimming removed 2 bases from V and 2 bases from J, with 14 bases in between. Germline V CDR1 and CDR2: SGHTA, FQGTGA. The CDR3 loop spans 16 amino acids. The CDR3 coding sequence is TGTGCCAGCAGCTTAGTAGGTGGGGAGGCCACAGATACGCAGTATTTT. Its translation: CASSLVGGEATDTQYF.

The chain is built from TRBV20-1 and TRBJ2-3, with TRBD1 identical over 7 bases. Trimming took 5 bases from V and 4 from J; bases not matched to a gene: 6. Germline V lookup: CDR1 DFQATT, CDR2 SNEGSKA (reference sequence). This CDR3 spans 13 amino acids. CDR3: CSAYDGTADTQYF. The CDR3 nucleotides read TGCAGTGCTTACGACGGGACAGCAGATACGCAGTATTTT.

The J gene is TRBJ2-2, the V gene TRBV24-1; 9 bases fit TRBD2. V lost 5 bases to trimming and J lost 1 base; unmatched junction nucleotides: 4. Germline values: CDR1 KGHDR, CDR2 SFDVKD. The CDR3 totals 16 residues. The CDR3 DNA is TGTGCCACCAGTGCACCTAGCGGGAAGAACACCGGGGAGCTGTTTTTT. Translating gives CATSAPSGKNTGELFF.

This clonotype was seen many times. The rearrangement links TRBV24-1 to TRBJ2-7, with 7 bases fitting TRBD1. The junction had 7 bases not matched to a gene; V was cut back by 3 bases and J by 6 bases. CDR3 length: 14 amino acids. Per the germline V gene, CDR1 is KGHDR and CDR2 is SFDVKD. The CDR3 nucleotides read TGTGCCACCAGTGATCCCCGGACAGGATCCGAGCAGTACTTC. Amino acid sequence: CATSDPRTGSEQYF.

CDR3 protein: CSAGAGGTYGYTF. DNA of the CDR3: TGCAGCGCCGGGGCAGGGGGAACCTATGGCTACACCTTC. The J gene is TRBJ1-2, the V gene TRBV29-1, with 7 positions matching TRBD1. Trimming cost V 7 bases and J 4 bases; bases outside gene matches: 9. The germline V gene has CDR1 SQVTM and CDR2 ANQGSEA. This CDR3 is 13 amino acids long. Complete variable domain (other parts from reference TRBV29-1 and TRBJ1-2): SAVISQKPSRDICQRGTSLTIQCQVDSQVTMMFWYRQQPGQSLTLIATANQGSEATYESGFVIDKFPISRPNLTFSTLTVSNMSPEDSSIYLCSAGAGGTYGYTFGSGTRLTVV.

This clonotype was detected a few times. The chain links TRBV10-3 to TRBJ1-2; tentative D call: TRBD1 (5 bases). The CDR3 runs 12 residues. Germline V gene data show CDR1 as ENHRY and CDR2 as SYGVKD. Trimming took off 2 bases at V and 6 bases at J, with 7 bases between the two ends. The CDR3 region has the DNA TGTGCCATCAGTGAGGCAGGGCATGGCTACACCTTC. It specifies CAISEAGHGYTF.

The chain couples TRBV29-1 to TRBJ1-1; D not certain. Germline V CDR1 and CDR2: SQVTM, ANQGSEA. The germline V and J ends were trimmed by 5 bases and 1 base, with 14 bases remaining between them. The CDR3 is 14 amino acids. The CDR3 loop reads CSVPDLTPNTEAFF. CDR3 nucleotide sequence: TGCAGCGTTCCCGACCTAACACCGAACACTGAAGCTTTCTTT.

This chain uses TRBV7-8 with TRBJ2-1; possibly TRBD2 for D (5 bases). There are 16 residues in the CDR3. Germline V lookup: CDR1 SGHVS, CDR2 FQNEAQ. Trimming stripped 0 bases from V and 0 bases from J, with 9 bases between. This chain's CDR3 is CASSLADSSSYNEQFF. The CDR3 DNA sequence: TGTGCCAGCAGCTTAGCGGACTCAAGCTCCTACAATGAGCAGTTCTTC.

The V gene is TRBV20-1, the J gene TRBJ1-1, with TRBD1 matching over 9 bases. The CDR3 has 13 residues. Germline V gives CDR1 DFQATT, CDR2 SNEGSKA (reference sequence). Trimming took 7 bases from V and 5 from J; bases not matched to a gene: 8. CDR3 nucleotide sequence: TGCAGTGTTCGGACAGGGGAGAGAACTGAAGCTTTCTTT. Its translation is CSVRTGERTEAFF.

The chain joins TRBV29-1 to TRBJ1-1; tentatively, D is TRBD1 (5 bases). V was shortened by 4 bases and J by 4 bases, with 13 bases between the two germline ends. Per the germline V gene, CDR1 is SQVTM and CDR2 is ANQGSEA. This CDR3 contains 13 residues. The CDR3 here is CSVVPTRVTEAFF. CDR3 sequence (DNA): TGCAGCGTTGTACCGACCAGGGTCACTGAAGCTTTCTTT.

The chain links TRBV5-1 to TRBJ2-5; D perhaps matches TRBD2 (6 bases). V shed 9 bases and J shed 3 bases, with 18 bases lying between them. Germline CDR1 and CDR2: SGHRS and YFSETQ. This CDR3 spans 14 amino acids. The CDR3 region has the DNA TGCGCCACCTCCCCCGGGGGTGTGAAAGAGACCCAGTACTTC. Its translation: CATSPGGVKETQYF.

This clonotype has a count of ten or more. This CDR3 reads CASRSGNTGELFF. CDR3 DNA: TGTGCCAGCAGGTCGGGGAACACCGGGGAGCTGTTTTTT. The genes are TRBV25-1 and TRBJ2-2, with D uncertain. Germline-derived CDR1 and CDR2 are MGHDK and SYGVNS. The V end was cut by 6 bases, the J end by 1 base, with 6 bases between. This CDR3 has 13 residues.

The chain combines TRBV29-1 with TRBJ1-2, with 9 bases lining up with TRBD1. This CDR3 region has 14 residues. Germline loops: CDR1 SQVTM, CDR2 ANQGSEA. The V segment lost 6 bases and the J segment 5 bases; nucleotides outside the gene matches: 10. CDR3 coding DNA: TGCAGCGTCCTGGACAGGGGCAAACTTTATGGCTACACCTTC. Translated, it gives CSVLDRGKLYGYTF. Combining the CDR3 with reference TRBV29-1 and TRBJ1-2 gives the whole variable domain SAVISQKPSRDICQRGTSLTIQCQVDSQVTMMFWYRQQPGQSLTLIATANQGSEATYESGFVIDKFPISRPNLTFSTLTVSNMSPEDSSIYLCSVLDRGKLYGYTFGSGTRLTVV.

The V call is TRBV12-3 or TRBV12-4, the J call TRBJ1-3; D call uncertain. The ends were cut back, 7 bases at V and 2 bases at J, with 9 bases in the middle. The CDR3 totals 13 residues. DNA of the CDR3: TGTGCCAGCACCCCATGGCCTGGAAACACCATATATTTT. It translates to CASTPWPGNTIYF.

V and J are TRBV11-2 and TRBJ2-3; 7 positions agree with TRBD1. This CDR3 has 14 amino acids. CDR1 and CDR2 (germline): SGHAT, FQNNGV. Germline trimming cut 4 bases from V and 5 bases from J; bases unmatched to any gene: 6. The CDR3: CASSSWTGRDTQYF. The CDR3 DNA reads as TGTGCCAGCAGCTCATGGACAGGCAGAGATACGCAGTATTTT.

The V and J genes are TRBV6-2 or TRBV6-3 and TRBJ2-2; D uncertain. Deletions cut 2 bases from V and 8 bases from J, with 6 bases between. The CDR3 extends over 12 amino acids. Per the germline V gene, CDR1 is MNHEY and CDR2 is SVGEGT. The CDR3 DNA reads as TGTGCCAGCAGTTACGTTAATGGGGAGCTGTTTTTT. Protein: CASSYVNGELFF.

This clonotype has only a few counts. V gene TRBV16 combines with J gene TRBJ1-1, with TRBD1 matching 8 bases. The germline gives CDR1 KGHSY, CDR2 FQNENV. The CDR3 loop spans 15 amino acids. V was pared by 1 base and J by 5 bases, with 6 bases of the junction left unmatched. The CDR3 reads CASSQFPGGETEAFF. In DNA, the CDR3 is TGTGCCAGCAGCCAATTCCCAGGGGGCGAAACTGAAGCTTTCTTT.

The chain has TRBV5-5 and TRBJ2-3; D gene ambiguous. CDR1 SGHKS and CDR2 YYEKEE come from the germline V gene (reference sequence). CDR3 length: 14 amino acids. V lost 2 bases, J lost 0 bases, and 7 bases lay in between. CDR3 sequence reads: CASSFWQSTDTQYF. CDR3 nucleotides: TGTGCCAGCAGCTTCTGGCAGAGCACAGATACGCAGTATTTT.

This clonotype was picked up a small number of times. This chain links TRBV3-1 with TRBJ1-2; D is ambiguous. Trimming removed 0 bases from V and 8 bases from J, with 19 bases in between. This CDR3 is 16 amino acids long. Germline V gene lookup returns CDR1 LGHDT and CDR2 YNNKEL (reference sequence). Written as DNA, the CDR3 is TGTGCCAGCAGCCAAGACCTTCAATTGGGAGTGGGAGGCTACACCTTC. Protein: CASSQDLQLGVGGYTF.

This clonotype was counted at least ten times. This chain connects TRBV25-1 to TRBJ1-6; D not certain. CDR3 size: 13 residues. V gave up 5 bases and J gave up 9 bases, with 11 bases separating them. CDR1 and CDR2 (germline): MGHDK, SYGVNS. CDR3 amino acids: CASSTDGISPLHF. The CDR3 region has the DNA TGTGCCAGCAGTACAGACGGAATTTCACCCCTCCACTTT.

This sequence joins TRBV12-3 or TRBV12-4 and TRBJ2-2, with 10 bases that match TRBD2. The J segment lost 0 bases and the V segment lost 4 bases, leaving 2 bases of the junction unmatched. The length of the CDR3 is 16 residues. The CDR3 loop is CASSWGLAPNTGELFF. The CDR3 DNA follows: TGTGCCAGCAGTTGGGGACTAGCGCCGAACACCGGGGAGCTGTTTTTT.

This clonotype occurred a few times. The rearrangement joins TRBV27 to TRBJ2-1; the D gene is possibly TRBD1 (7 bases). V lost 7 bases to trimming and J lost 7 bases, with 17 bases between them. Germline V gene data show CDR1 as MNHEY and CDR2 as SMNVEV (reference sequence). The CDR3 length is 14 residues. For the CDR3, the DNA is TGTGCCAGCACCGGAGGGGGCGCAGGGAATGAGCAGTTCTTC. Protein sequence: CASTGGGAGNEQFF.

This clonotype was counted between two and nine times. The genes are TRBV29-1 and TRBJ2-1; 8 nucleotides line up with TRBD1. The CDR3 extends over 14 amino acids. Germline loops: CDR1 SQVTM, CDR2 ANQGSEA. Unmatched junction bases numbered 5, after V lost 6 bases and J lost 1 base. CDR3 in amino acids: CSVTTGASYNEQFF. The DNA for the CDR3 is TGCAGCGTGACGACAGGGGCATCCTACAATGAGCAGTTCTTC.

The V gene is TRBV13, the J gene TRBJ2-7; 13 nucleotides match TRBD2. The CDR3 spans 14 residues. CDR1 is PRHDT, CDR2 FYEKMQ, per germline (reference sequence). V trimming: 4 bases; J trimming: 6 bases; junction bases outside the gene matches: 3. CDR3 residues: CASSSGTSGTEQYF. In DNA form, the CDR3 reads TGTGCCAGCAGCTCCGGGACTAGCGGGACCGAGCAGTACTTC.

This clonotype occurred a few times. This sequence joins TRBV13 and TRBJ1-6; D is perhaps TRBD1 (5 bases). V was cut by 3 bases and J by 6 bases, with 12 bases left in between. The CDR3 covers 15 residues. Germline V gene lookup returns CDR1 PRHDT and CDR2 FYEKMQ (reference sequence). This CDR3 reads CASSFMGRGNSPLHF. CDR3 coding DNA: TGTGCCAGCAGCTTTATGGGAAGGGGTAATTCACCCCTCCACTTT. Combining the CDR3 with reference TRBV13 and TRBJ1-6 gives the whole variable domain AAGVIQSPRHLIKEKRETATLKCYPIPRHDTVYWYQQGPGQDPQFLISFYEKMQSDKGSIPDRFSAQQFSDYHSELNMSSLELGDSALYFCASSFMGRGNSPLHFGNGTRLTVT.

This clonotype was observed a few times. V is TRBV19 and J is TRBJ2-1, with TRBD2 matching over 13 bases. V was clipped by 4 bases and J by 6 bases; unmatched bases: 3. The CDR3 has 15 amino acids. Germline CDR1 is LNHDA and CDR2 is SQIVND (reference sequence). CDR3: CASSTRTSGGNEQFF. The CDR3 DNA reads TGTGCCAGTAGTACCCGGACTAGCGGGGGCAATGAGCAGTTCTTC.

The rearrangement links TRBV20-1 to TRBJ2-1, with 11 bases matching TRBD2. The CDR3 has 15 amino acids. Losses at the gene ends were 5 bases for V and 5 bases for J; bases not matched to a gene: 8. Germline V gives CDR1 DFQATT, CDR2 SNEGSKA (reference sequence). Here the CDR3 DNA reads TGCAGTGCTCCTGAGGGGACTAGCGGTGACAATGAGCAGTTCTTC. Amino acids: CSAPEGTSGDNEQFF.

In this sample, this clonotype turned up a few times. The CDR3 region is CASSLRGRVEKLFF. The DNA for the CDR3 is TGTGCCAGCAGCTTGCGGGGGCGGGTTGAAAAACTGTTTTTT. V and J are TRBV7-2 and TRBJ1-4; perhaps TRBD1 as D (6 bases). Germline V gives CDR1 SGHTA, CDR2 FQGNSA. Between the trimmed V and J ends, which lost 3 bases and 7 bases, there was a span of 12 bases. The CDR3 extends over 14 amino acids.